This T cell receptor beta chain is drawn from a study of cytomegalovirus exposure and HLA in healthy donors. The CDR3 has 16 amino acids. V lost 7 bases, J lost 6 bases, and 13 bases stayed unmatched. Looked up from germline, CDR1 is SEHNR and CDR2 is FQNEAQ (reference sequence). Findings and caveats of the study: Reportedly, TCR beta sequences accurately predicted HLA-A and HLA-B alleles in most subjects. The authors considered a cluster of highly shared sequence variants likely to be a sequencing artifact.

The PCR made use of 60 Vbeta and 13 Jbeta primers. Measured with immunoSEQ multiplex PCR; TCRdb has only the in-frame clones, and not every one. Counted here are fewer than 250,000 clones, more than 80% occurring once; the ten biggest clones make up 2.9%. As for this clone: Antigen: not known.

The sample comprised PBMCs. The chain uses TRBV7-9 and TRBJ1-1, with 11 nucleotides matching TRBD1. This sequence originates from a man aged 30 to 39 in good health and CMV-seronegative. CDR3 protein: CASTLAPGQGVAEAFF. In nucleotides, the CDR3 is TGTGCCAGCACCCTCGCTCCGGGACAGGGGGTCGCTGAAGCTTTCTTT.